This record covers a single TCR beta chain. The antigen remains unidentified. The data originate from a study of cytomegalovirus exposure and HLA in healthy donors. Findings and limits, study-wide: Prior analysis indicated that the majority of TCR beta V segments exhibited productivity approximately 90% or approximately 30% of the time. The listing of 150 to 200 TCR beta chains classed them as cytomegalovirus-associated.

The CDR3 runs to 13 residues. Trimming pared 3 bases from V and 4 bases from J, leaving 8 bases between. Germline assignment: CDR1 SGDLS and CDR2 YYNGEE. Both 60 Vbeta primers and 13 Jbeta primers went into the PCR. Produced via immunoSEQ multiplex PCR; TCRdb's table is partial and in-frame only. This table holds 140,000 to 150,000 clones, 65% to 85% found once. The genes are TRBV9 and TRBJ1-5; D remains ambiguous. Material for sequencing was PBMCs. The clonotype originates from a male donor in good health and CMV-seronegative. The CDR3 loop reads CASSETGNQPQHF. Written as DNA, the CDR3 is TGTGCCAGCAGCGAGACTGGGAATCAGCCCCAGCATTTT.